A selection of T cell receptor beta chains follows, all from one sample in a study of T cells in localized non-small cell lung cancer. Some clones are missing from TCRdb's copy, which holds only in-frame ones; the method was immunoSEQ multiplex PCR. This sample carries 78,000 or so clones, about four fifths of them seen once, and the ten largest clones take 2.5% to 3%. The sample in question was peripheral blood, obtained before any cancer treatment. These receptor sequences come from a man between 40 and 69 years old with stage I lung adenocarcinoma. The CDR3 runs from the conserved cysteine through the conserved F or W. The D gene is left open where the match is weak. Not every row has a clone size; where given, it reads once, few, many or a size class.

J gene: TRBJ2-5; clone size: NA; V gene: TRBV9; D gene: TRBD2; CDR3 protein: CASSVSGRAMETQYF; CDR3 DNA: TGTGCCAGCAGCGTGAGCGGGAGGGCGATGGAGACCCAGTACTTC
J gene: TRBJ2-5; clone size: NA; V gene: TRBV5-4; D gene: TRBD1; CDR3 protein: CASASMTGAETQYF; CDR3 DNA: TGTGCCAGCGCGTCCATGACAGGGGCGGAGACCCAGTACTTC
J gene: TRBJ2-4; clone size: few; V gene: TRBV5-1; D gene: TRBD2; CDR3 protein: CASTSGTSVNIQYF; CDR3 DNA: TGCGCCAGCACCTCCGGGACTAGTGTAAACATTCAGTACTTC
J gene: TRBJ1-5; clone size: few; V gene: TRBV7-7; D gene: NA; CDR3 protein: CASSSGFGQPQHF; CDR3 DNA: TGTGCCAGCAGCTCTGGGTTTGGTCAGCCCCAGCATTTT
J gene: TRBJ1-1; clone size: few; V gene: TRBV19; D gene: NA; CDR3 protein: CASSIDSEGTEAFF; CDR3 DNA: TGTGCCAGTAGTATTGACTCCGAGGGCACTGAAGCTTTCTTT
J gene: TRBJ2-5; clone size: NA; V gene: TRBV30; D gene: TRBD2; CDR3 protein: CAWSPGGGGETQYF; CDR3 DNA: TGTGCCTGGAGTCCTGGCGGGGGGGGAGAGACCCAGTACTTC
J gene: TRBJ1-4; clone size: NA; V gene: TRBV6-1; D gene: NA; CDR3 protein: CASSRTADEKLFF; CDR3 DNA: TGTGCCAGCAGCCGGACAGCCGATGAAAAACTGTTTTTT
J gene: TRBJ2-7; clone size: once; V gene: TRBV9; D gene: TRBD2; CDR3 protein: CASSGGTSGWGEQYF; CDR3 DNA: TGTGCCAGCAGCGGCGGGACTAGCGGGTGGGGGGAGCAGTACTTC
J gene: TRBJ1-2; clone size: few; V gene: TRBV19; D gene: NA; CDR3 protein: CASSIVGRTNYGYTF; CDR3 DNA: TGTGCCAGTAGTATAGTCGGCAGAACTAACTATGGCTACACCTTC
J gene: TRBJ2-1; clone size: NA; V gene: TRBV9; D gene: TRBD2; CDR3 protein: CASSVETSASYNEQFF; CDR3 DNA: TGTGCCAGCAGCGTAGAGACTAGCGCCTCCTACAATGAGCAGTTCTTC
J gene: TRBJ1-5; clone size: NA; V gene: TRBV2; D gene: NA; CDR3 protein: CASSRQYSSNQPQHF; CDR3 DNA: TGTGCCAGCAGTAGACAGTATAGTAGCAATCAGCCCCAGCATTTT
J gene: TRBJ1-1; clone size: NA; V gene: TRBV30; D gene: NA; CDR3 protein: CAWRFAGQSLNTEAFF; CDR3 DNA: TGTGCCTGGAGGTTCGCAGGACAGAGTTTGAACACTGAAGCTTTCTTT
J gene: TRBJ1-5; clone size: few; V gene: TRBV2; D gene: NA; CDR3 protein: CASSEGEYQPQHF; CDR3 DNA: TGTGCCAGCAGCGAGGGGGAATATCAGCCCCAGCATTTT
J gene: TRBJ1-2; clone size: NA; V gene: TRBV6-1; D gene: TRBD1; CDR3 protein: CASSEAPTGEYGYTF; CDR3 DNA: TGTGCCAGCAGTGAAGCTCCGACAGGGGAATATGGCTACACCTTC
J gene: TRBJ2-5; clone size: NA; V gene: TRBV5-1; D gene: NA; CDR3 protein: CASSWGAPLETQYF; CDR3 DNA: TGCGCCAGCAGCTGGGGGGCCCCACTAGAGACCCAGTACTTC
J gene: TRBJ2-1; clone size: NA; V gene: TRBV19; D gene: TRBD1; CDR3 protein: CASFDRAANEQFF; CDR3 DNA: TGTGCCAGCTTTGACAGGGCGGCTAATGAGCAGTTCTTC
J gene: TRBJ2-7; clone size: NA; V gene: TRBV5-5; D gene: NA; CDR3 protein: CASSLAGFSYEQYF; CDR3 DNA: TGTGCCAGCAGCTTGGCAGGGTTCTCCTACGAGCAGTACTTC
J gene: TRBJ2-2; clone size: NA; V gene: TRBV27; D gene: TRBD2; CDR3 protein: CASSLASGTAGELFF; CDR3 DNA: TGTGCCAGCAGTTTGGCTAGCGGGACGGCCGGGGAGCTGTTTTTT
J gene: TRBJ2-3; clone size: NA; V gene: TRBV19; D gene: TRBD2; CDR3 protein: CASTSTSGTEYTQYF; CDR3 DNA: TGTGCCAGTACCTCGACTAGCGGGACGGAATATACGCAGTATTTT
J gene: TRBJ1-5; clone size: NA; V gene: TRBV6-6; D gene: NA; CDR3 protein: CASSYEPDISNQPQHF; CDR3 DNA: TGTGCCAGCAGTTACGAGCCAGACATTAGCAATCAGCCCCAGCATTTT
J gene: TRBJ1-1; clone size: NA; V gene: TRBV6-1; D gene: NA; CDR3 protein: CASMWATEAFF; CDR3 DNA: TGTGCCAGCATGTGGGCCACTGAAGCTTTCTTT
J gene: TRBJ1-4; clone size: NA; V gene: TRBV5-1; D gene: TRBD1; CDR3 protein: CASSRNRDRGGKLFF; CDR3 DNA: TGCGCCAGCAGCAGAAACCGGGACAGGGGCGGAAAACTGTTTTTT
J gene: TRBJ2-1; clone size: NA; V gene: TRBV5-1; D gene: NA; CDR3 protein: CASSRDSTPSQFF; CDR3 DNA: TGCGCCAGCAGCCGGGACTCCACGCCGTCGCAGTTCTTC
J gene: TRBJ2-3; clone size: NA; V gene: TRBV7-9; D gene: TRBD2; CDR3 protein: CASSLEPIGTSGPAQYF; CDR3 DNA: TGTGCCAGCAGCTTAGAGCCCATCGGGACTAGCGGGCCAGCGCAGTATTTT
J gene: TRBJ2-5; clone size: NA; V gene: TRBV5-1; D gene: TRBD2; CDR3 protein: CASSLASGGANQETQYF; CDR3 DNA: TGCGCCAGCAGCTTGGCTAGCGGGGGGGCCAACCAAGAGACCCAGTACTTC
J gene: TRBJ2-1; clone size: NA; V gene: TRBV18; D gene: TRBD2; CDR3 protein: CASSPRTSGRSNEQFF; CDR3 DNA: TGTGCCAGCTCACCAAGGACTAGCGGGAGGTCTAATGAGCAGTTCTTC
J gene: TRBJ1-3; clone size: NA; V gene: TRBV6-5; D gene: NA; CDR3 protein: CASSYVQGFGNTIYF; CDR3 DNA: TGTGCCAGCAGTTACGTACAGGGATTTGGAAACACCATATATTTT
J gene: TRBJ2-7; clone size: NA; V gene: TRBV18; D gene: NA; CDR3 protein: CASSPSWLSSYEQYF; CDR3 DNA: TGTGCCAGCTCACCCTCCTGGCTCAGCTCCTACGAGCAGTACTTC
J gene: TRBJ1-1; clone size: NA; V gene: TRBV9; D gene: NA; CDR3 protein: CASSADSSYMNTEAFF; CDR3 DNA: TGTGCCAGCAGCGCGGACAGCTCCTACATGAACACTGAAGCTTTCTTT
J gene: TRBJ2-7; clone size: NA; V gene: TRBV6-1; D gene: NA; CDR3 protein: CASSPGYYEQYF; CDR3 DNA: TGTGCCAGCAGTCCCGGGTACTACGAGCAGTACTTC
J gene: TRBJ2-5; clone size: NA; V gene: TRBV6-6; D gene: NA; CDR3 protein: CASSQEYETQYF; CDR3 DNA: TGTGCCAGCAGCCAGGAGTATGAGACCCAGTACTTC
J gene: TRBJ1-3; clone size: once; V gene: TRBV27; D gene: NA; CDR3 protein: CASSLRSPGSGNTIYF; CDR3 DNA: TGTGCCAGCAGTTTACGAAGTCCGGGCTCTGGAAACACCATATATTTT
J gene: TRBJ1-2; clone size: NA; V gene: TRBV27; D gene: NA; CDR3 protein: CASSLRGAGYYGYTF; CDR3 DNA: TGTGCCAGCAGTTTAAGGGGGGCAGGGTACTATGGCTACACCTTC
J gene: TRBJ2-5; clone size: NA; V gene: TRBV5-4; D gene: TRBD2; CDR3 protein: CASTTSGGLQETQYF; CDR3 DNA: TGTGCCAGCACGACTAGCGGGGGGTTACAAGAGACCCAGTACTTC
J gene: TRBJ2-2; clone size: NA; V gene: TRBV5-1; D gene: TRBD1; CDR3 protein: CASSSGQGGGNTGELFF; CDR3 DNA: TGCGCCAGCAGCTCAGGACAGGGCGGAGGGAACACCGGGGAGCTGTTTTTT
J gene: TRBJ1-5; clone size: NA; V gene: TRBV6-5; D gene: TRBD1; CDR3 protein: CASSSHRGRQPQHF; CDR3 DNA: TGTGCCAGCAGTTCTCACAGGGGGCGTCAGCCCCAGCATTTT
J gene: TRBJ1-2; clone size: NA; V gene: TRBV5-4; D gene: NA; CDR3 protein: CASSFSRNYGYTF; CDR3 DNA: TGTGCCAGCAGCTTCAGTAGAAACTATGGCTACACCTTC
J gene: TRBJ2-7; clone size: once; V gene: TRBV28; D gene: TRBD1; CDR3 protein: CASSLPGTVSYEQYF; CDR3 DNA: TGTGCCAGCAGTTTGCCCGGGACAGTTTCCTACGAGCAGTACTTC
J gene: TRBJ2-7; clone size: NA; V gene: TRBV5-4; D gene: TRBD1; CDR3 protein: CASSQGPGQATYEQYF; CDR3 DNA: TGTGCCAGCAGCCAGGGACCGGGACAGGCAACCTACGAGCAGTACTTC
J gene: TRBJ2-3; clone size: NA; V gene: TRBV7-2; D gene: TRBD2; CDR3 protein: CASSLEGLAGRDTQYF; CDR3 DNA: TGTGCCAGCAGCTTAGAGGGACTAGCGGGAAGGGATACGCAGTATTTT
J gene: TRBJ1-3; clone size: NA; V gene: TRBV18; D gene: NA; CDR3 protein: CASSPSSGARNTIYF; CDR3 DNA: TGTGCCAGCTCACCGTCCTCCGGGGCTAGAAACACCATATATTTT
J gene: TRBJ2-1; clone size: NA; V gene: TRBV6-5; D gene: TRBD2; CDR3 protein: CASSYGRGRGDEQFF; CDR3 DNA: TGTGCCAGCAGTTACGGTCGCGGGAGAGGGGATGAGCAGTTCTTC
J gene: TRBJ2-1; clone size: few; V gene: TRBV2; D gene: TRBD2; CDR3 protein: CASREAGGLYNEQFF; CDR3 DNA: TGTGCCAGCAGGGAAGCGGGAGGGCTTTACAATGAGCAGTTCTTC
J gene: TRBJ2-7; clone size: NA; V gene: TRBV28; D gene: NA; CDR3 protein: CASIDQVGRGNYEQYF; CDR3 DNA: TGTGCCAGCATCGATCAGGTGGGCCGGGGTAACTACGAGCAGTACTTC
J gene: TRBJ2-7; clone size: NA; V gene: TRBV4-3; D gene: NA; CDR3 protein: CASSQDLGYEQYF; CDR3 DNA: TGCGCCAGCAGCCAAGACTTGGGCTACGAGCAGTACTTC